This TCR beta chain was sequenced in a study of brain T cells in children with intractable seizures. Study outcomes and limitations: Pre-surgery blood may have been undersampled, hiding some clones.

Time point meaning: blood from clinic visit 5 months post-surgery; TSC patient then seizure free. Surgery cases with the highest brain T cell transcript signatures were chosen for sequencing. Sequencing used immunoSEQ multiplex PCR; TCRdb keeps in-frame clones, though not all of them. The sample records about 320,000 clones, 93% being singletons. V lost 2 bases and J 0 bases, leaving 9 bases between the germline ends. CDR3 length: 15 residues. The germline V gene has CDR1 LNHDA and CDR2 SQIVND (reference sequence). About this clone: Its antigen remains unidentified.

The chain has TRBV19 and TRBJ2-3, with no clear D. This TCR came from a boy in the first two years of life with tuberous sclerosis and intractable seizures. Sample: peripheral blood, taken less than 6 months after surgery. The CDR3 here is CASSIFGESTDTQYF. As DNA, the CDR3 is TGTGCCAGTAGTATATTCGGAGAAAGCACAGATACGCAGTATTTT.